This is a list of T cell receptor beta chains from one sample in a study of T cell repertoires in ileal Crohn's disease. Here immunoSEQ multiplex PCR was the method, and the copy in TCRdb shows in-frame clones only, minus some. The repertoire has about 62,000 clones, 85% to 90% of them found once; the top ten carry roughly 1.9%. The sequenced material came from ileal tissue. The source of these receptors is an adult with Crohn's disease. Both conserved end residues are part of each CDR3. A D gene is named only where the DNA matches it firmly. Size values are once, few and many counts, or a class for expanded clones, and some rows have none.

TRBV5-6	TRBJ2-1	-	-	TGTGCCAGCAGCTTTTGGCCTATACGGGACAATGAGCAGTTCTTC	CASSFWPIRDNEQFF
TRBV4-2	TRBJ2-2	-	-	TGTGCCAGCAGCCCCACAGGGACCGGGGAGCTGTTTTTT	CASSPTGTGELFF
TRBV6-1	TRBJ1-4	-	-	TGTGCCAGCAGTGACAGGGTGGAAGGTGAAAAACTGTTTTTT	CASSDRVEGEKLFF
TRBV6-5	TRBJ1-4	-	-	TGTGCCAGCAAAAAGACAGCACCTAATGAAAAACTGTTTTTT	CASKKTAPNEKLFF
TRBV19	TRBJ1-3	TRBD1	once	TGTGCCAGTAGCGCCTTCAGGGGGCACTCTGGAAACACCATATATTTT	CASSAFRGHSGNTIYF
TRBV7-9	TRBJ1-1	-	-	TGTGCCAGCACCCCGACAGTCAACACTGAAGCTTTCTTT	CASTPTVNTEAFF
TRBV7-6	TRBJ2-3	TRBD2	-	TGTGCCAGCAGCTTCCTAGCGGGAGCTGATACGCAGTATTTT	CASSFLAGADTQYF
TRBV27	TRBJ2-2	-	-	TGTGCCAGCAGTTCCCTCCCCCTAGGGGAGCTGTTTTTT	CASSSLPLGELFF
TRBV6-4	TRBJ2-2	TRBD1	-	TGTGCCAGCAGGGGACAGGGACGGACCGGGGAGCTGTTTTTT	CASRGQGRTGELFF
TRBV2	TRBJ2-1	TRBD2	-	TGTGCCAGCAGTGCGAGTAGCGGGGGTGCGGATGAGCAGTTCTTC	CASSASSGGADEQFF
TRBV7-8	TRBJ2-1	TRBD2	-	TGTGCCAGCAGCTTAGCGGGAGGGGAGCAGTTCTTC	CASSLAGGEQFF